This T cell receptor (beta chain) was documented in a study of blood T cell repertoires in COVID-19. Data came from immunoSEQ multiplex PCR; TCRdb stores just in-frame clones and leaves some out. The repertoire holds tens of thousands of clones, about nine tenths seen once, with under 9% in the top ten. What was sequenced was peripheral blood. This sequence was found in a woman in her 40s with active COVID-19.

DNA for the CDR3: TGCGCCAGCAGTGAGGACCTTGGGACAGGGAATGAGCAGTTCTTC. It is translated as CASSEDLGTGNEQFF. V usage is TRBV10-1 and J usage is TRBJ2-1; TRBD1 aligns across 9 bases. The ends lost 2 bases at V and 7 bases at J; junction bases unmatched: 6. The CDR3 has 15 residues. Per the germline V gene, CDR1 is WNHNN and CDR2 is SYGVQD (reference sequence).